This TCR beta chain came from a study of blood T cell repertoires in COVID-19. About the study: Whether acute or convalescent, the COVID-19 samples came from the United States, Italy and Spain. T cells, B-cell-depleted T cells, or PBMCs provided the cDNA or gDNA that served as material.

Trimming stripped 5 bases from V and 1 base from J, with 11 bases between. Germline V gene sequence: CDR1 SQVTM, CDR2 ANQGSEA. CDR3 size: 13 residues. The Seattle patients joined while their infection was active and were tracked longitudinally afterward. As handled by the study authors: Estimation of nucleated cell counts was performed using reference gene primer amplification. Sequencing was performed with immunoSEQ multiplex PCR; in TCRdb, only in-frame clones are kept and a portion is missing. V and J calls plus clone size are reproduced from that table; the DNA served to infer D and trimming. This table holds about 370,000 clones, roughly 90% found once.

The chain recombines TRBV29-1 with TRBJ1-1; the D gene is possibly TRBD1 (6 bases). This sequence originates from a woman aged 25 to 45 with COVID-19, enrolled during active disease. Sequencing used peripheral blood. Written as DNA, the CDR3 is TGCAGCGTTCTCAGGACAGCGAACACTGAAGCTTTCTTT. Protein: CSVLRTANTEAFF.